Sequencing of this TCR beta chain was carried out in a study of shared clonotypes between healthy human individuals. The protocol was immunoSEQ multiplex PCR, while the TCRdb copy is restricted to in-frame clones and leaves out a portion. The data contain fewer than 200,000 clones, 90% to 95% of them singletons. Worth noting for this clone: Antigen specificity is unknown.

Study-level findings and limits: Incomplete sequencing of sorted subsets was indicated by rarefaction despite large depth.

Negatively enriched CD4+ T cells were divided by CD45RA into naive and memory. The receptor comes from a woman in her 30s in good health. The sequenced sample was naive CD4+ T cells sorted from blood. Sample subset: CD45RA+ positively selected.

CDR3 bases: TGCAGCGTACAACGACGATTTAGCTACGAGCAGTACTTC. The encoded protein is CSVQRRFSYEQYF. The V call is TRBV29-1, the J call TRBJ2-7; unclear D gene. V lost 6 bases and J lost 3, with 15 bases in between. The CDR3 extends over 13 amino acids. Germline V CDR1 and CDR2: SQVTM, ANQGSEA.